Below, 20 T cell receptor beta chains from the same sample are listed, as sequenced in a study of T cells in Graves' hyperthyroidism and ophthalmopathy. There were TCR beta CDR3 regions amplified from RNA transcripts. TCR CDR3 underwent first-round RT-PCR with the HTBI primer set. A single record per CDR3 protein comes from TCRdb applying MiXCR to the multiplex PCR reads. Among 400,000 to 600,000 distinct CDR3 sequences, roughly 15% were seen once, and the ten largest hold 25% to 35%. Sequencing input: blood. These receptors originate from a woman aged 25 to 39 with Graves' ophthalmopathy.

This clonotype was detected a few times. This chain connects TRBV13 to TRBJ1-2; possibly TRBD1 for D (5 bases). The CDR3 has 13 residues. Trimming pared 6 bases from V and 4 bases from J, leaving 12 bases between. The germline V gene has CDR1 PRHDT and CDR2 FYEKMQ (reference sequence). CDR3 sequence reads: CASSPRTTYGYTF. In nucleotides, the CDR3 is TGTGCCAGCAGTCCCCGGACAACCTATGGCTACACCTTC.

The V and J genes are TRBV10-1 and TRBJ2-3; 10 bases align to TRBD1. V was clipped by 8 bases and J by 2 bases; unmatched bases: 1. In germline, CDR1 is WNHNN, CDR2 SYGVQD (reference sequence). The CDR3 is 13 residues long. The CDR3 reads CASGQGDTDTQYF. DNA of the CDR3: TGCGCCAGCGGACAGGGGGACACAGATACGCAGTATTTT.

Many counts were recorded for this clonotype. The genes are TRBV6-2 or TRBV6-3 and TRBJ1-1; D ambiguous. This CDR3 comprises 12 residues. Trimming took 6 bases from V and 10 from J, leaving 15 bases between them. The germline V gene encodes CDR1 MNHEY and CDR2 SVGEGT. CDR3 in amino acids: CASSSPPGGAFF. CDR3 DNA: TGTGCCAGCAGCTCCCCCCCTGGAGGAGCTTTCTTT.

This clonotype was counted only a few times. The gene calls are TRBV7-3 and TRBJ2-5; D unclear. CDR3 size: 16 residues. Looked up from germline, CDR1 is SGHTA and CDR2 is FQGTGA. The V gene lost 5 bases and the J gene lost 3 bases, with 19 bases spanning the gap. The CDR3 DNA sequence: TGTGCCAGCAGCCCCCCCCCGCAGGCTCTAAAAGAGACCCAGTACTTC. Encoded protein: CASSPPPQALKETQYF.

This clonotype appeared many times. The rearrangement uses TRBV20-1 and TRBJ2-1; D gene uncertain. This CDR3 region has 16 residues. Germline CDR1 reads DFQATT; CDR2 reads SNEGSKA (reference sequence). The V end was cut by 0 bases, the J end by 5 bases, with 17 bases between. Written as DNA, the CDR3 is TGCAGTGCTAGAGAACTGATTAGGCCAAGTAACAATGAGCAGTTCTTC. As protein: CSARELIRPSNNEQFF.

This chain connects TRBV6-1 to TRBJ1-3; D unclear. V lost 6 bases, J lost 0 bases, and 15 bases lay in between. Germline V gene data show CDR1 as MNHNS and CDR2 as SASEGT. The CDR3 runs 16 residues. CDR3 region: CASSLTRPSSGNTIYF. The DNA of the CDR3 is TGTGCCAGCAGCCTGACCCGACCGAGCTCTGGAAACACCATATATTTT.

This clonotype has ten or more counts. V usage is TRBV5-1 and J usage is TRBJ2-3; TRBD2 matches at 8 bases. Germline lookup yields CDR1 SGHRS and CDR2 YFSETQ. With V trimmed by 9 bases and J by 5 bases, 8 bases remained unmatched. The CDR3 extends over 13 amino acids. The CDR3 DNA reads TGCGCCACCGGAGGGCTAGCGGGAGATACGCAGTATTTT. As protein: CATGGLAGDTQYF.

This clonotype came up many times. The gene calls are TRBV14 and TRBJ2-2, with 7 bases matching TRBD2. The CDR3 length is 15 residues. CDR1 and CDR2 (germline): SGHDN, FVKESK. The ends lost 1 base at V and 1 base at J; junction bases unmatched: 0. The CDR3 DNA follows: TGTGCCAGCAGCCAAGCGGGAGGGAACACCGGGGAGCTGTTTTTT. Residues: CASSQAGGNTGELFF.

Points on this clonotype: This may come from a read error, since a much larger clone is one base off. For the CDR3, the DNA is TGTGCCACCAGCGGAGATGAGGACCGAACGGCTGAAGCTTTCTTT. Amino acids: CATSGDEDRTAEAFF. J is TRBJ1-1 and V is TRBV15; D uncertain. Germline loops: CDR1 LNHNV, CDR2 YYDKDF (reference sequence). The CDR3 loop spans 15 amino acids.

This clonotype was detected ten times or more. The rearrangement links TRBV12-5 to TRBJ1-1; possible D gene TRBD1, 5 bases. The CDR3 length is 15 residues. CDR1 and CDR2 from the germline V gene are LGHNT and FRNRAP. V lost 3 bases to trimming and J lost 0 bases, with 11 bases between them. The DNA for the CDR3 is TGTGCTAGTGGTTTCACGACAGACATGAACACTGAAGCTTTCTTT. This codes for CASGFTTDMNTEAFF.

This clonotype was seen a few times. The chain links TRBV6-1 to TRBJ2-3, with 8 bases fitting TRBD2. The germline V gene has CDR1 MNHNS and CDR2 SASEGT. The CDR3 extends over 16 amino acids. V shed 10 bases and J 2 bases; nucleotides not matched to a gene: 14. CDR3 DNA sequence: TGTGCCACGAAAATGGGCGGGAGGATAAACACAGATACGCAGTATTTT. This sequence encodes CATKMGGRINTDTQYF.

This clonotype was seen ten or more times. The chain couples TRBV20-1 to TRBJ1-1, with D unresolved. CDR1 and CDR2 (germline): DFQATT, SNEGSKA (reference sequence). The CDR3 runs 12 residues. The V end lost 5 bases, the J end lost 6 bases, and 13 bases lay between the germline ends. The CDR3 DNA sequence: TGCAGTGCTTCCCGAGTGGGCCCTGAAGCTTTCTTT. Protein product: CSASRVGPEAFF.

The table lists this clonotype with a few counts. The CDR3 reads CASSWTSGTLYEQYF. CDR3 nucleotide sequence: TGTGCCAGCAGTTGGACTAGCGGGACATTGTACGAGCAGTACTTC. The chain combines TRBV11-2 with TRBJ2-7, with 12 bases aligning to TRBD2. This CDR3 region has 15 residues. CDR1 and CDR2 from the germline V gene are SGHAT and FQNNGV. J lost 4 bases, V lost 6 bases, and 7 bases had no gene match. Filled out from reference TRBV11-2 and TRBJ2-7, the complete variable domain reads EAGVAQSPRYKIIEKRQSVAFWCNPISGHATLYWYQQILGQGPKLLIQFQNNGVVDDSQLPKDRFSAERLKGVDSTLKIQPAKLEDSAVYLCASSWTSGTLYEQYFGPGTRLTVT.

Many counts were recorded for this clonotype. The J gene is TRBJ2-4, the V gene TRBV5-1; 8 bases agree with TRBD1. Trimming at V came to 4 bases and at J to 8 bases, leaving 8 bases not matched to a gene. The CDR3 sequence is 14 residues long. Germline lookup yields CDR1 SGHRS and CDR2 YFSETQ. CDR3 sequence (DNA): TGCGCCAGCAGCGAAGCAGGGGGCATTTACATTCAGTACTTC. It translates to CASSEAGGIYIQYF. Using reference TRBV5-1 and TRBJ2-4 for the parts outside the CDR3, the full variable domain is KAGVTQTPRYLIKTRGQQVTLSCSPISGHRSVSWYQQTPGQGLQFLFEYFSETQRNKGNFPGRFSGRQFSNSRSEMNVSTLELGDSALYLCASSEAGGIYIQYFGAGTRLSVL.

The chain links TRBV9 to TRBJ1-6, with D perhaps TRBD1 (6 bases). The CDR3 has 14 residues. CDR1 is SGDLS, CDR2 YYNGEE, per germline. The germline V and J ends were trimmed by 4 bases and 9 bases, with 14 bases remaining between them. The CDR3, as DNA: TGTGCCAGCAGCTCCCACAGGGAGGTTTCACCCCTCCACTTT. This translates into CASSSHREVSPLHF.

In its sample, this clonotype was seen many times. The V gene is TRBV11-2, the J gene TRBJ2-7; no reliable D call. The V gene lost 4 bases and the J gene lost 3 bases, with 19 bases spanning the gap. Germline CDR1 reads SGHAT; CDR2 reads FQNNGV. This CDR3 is 16 amino acids long. The CDR3 is CASSSPRGRRRYEQYF. In DNA, the CDR3 is TGTGCCAGCAGCTCCCCACGAGGCCGAAGGCGCTACGAGCAGTACTTC.

There are many counts of this clonotype. The CDR3 here is CVTRLGNYGYTF. In nucleotides, the CDR3 is TGTGTCACCCGGCTGGGTAACTATGGCTACACCTTC. The rearrangement joins TRBV28 to TRBJ1-2; D ambiguous. Germline lookup yields CDR1 MDHEN and CDR2 SYDVKM. CDR3 length: 12 amino acids.

This clonotype occurred many times. V and J are TRBV7-9 and TRBJ2-7; D call uncertain. V dropped 3 bases and J dropped 4 bases, with 16 bases sitting between them. Germline V gives CDR1 SEHNR, CDR2 FQNEAQ (reference sequence). There are 15 residues in the CDR3. CDR3 region: CASSFSRDLGYEQYF. The CDR3 nucleotides are TGTGCCAGCAGCTTCTCCCGAGACCTTGGTTACGAGCAGTACTTC.

This clonotype was seen a few times. The V gene is TRBV29-1, the J gene TRBJ2-1; no definite D call. The CDR3 runs 13 residues. The ends were cut back, 2 bases at V and 8 bases at J, with 13 bases in the middle. Germline V gene lookup returns CDR1 SQVTM and CDR2 ANQGSEA. The CDR3 DNA is TGCAGCGTTGAATGGGCCCGAGGCGATGAGCAGTTCTTC. Amino acid sequence: CSVEWARGDEQFF.

This chain links TRBV24-1 with TRBJ1-2; D not resolved. Germline V gene data show CDR1 as KGHDR and CDR2 as SFDVKD. Trimming removed 1 base at V and 4 bases at J, with 9 bases between. The CDR3 has 14 residues. For the CDR3, the DNA is TGTGCCACCAGTGATTTTTCCAGAGTCTATGGCTACACCTTC. Its protein is CATSDFSRVYGYTF.